One and the same sample provided the 12 T cell receptor beta chains below, sequenced in a study of T cells in localized non-small cell lung cancer (dated by TCRdb to 2019 to 2021). The receptor library was made with the immunoSEQ multiplex PCR assay. TCRdb carries this immuneACCESS record with in-frame sequences only. Its versions omit some clonotypes, under half of them owing to an unresolved V gene in the studies checked, with the rest unexplained. The sample table holds approximately 61,000 clones, of which 80% to 90% were seen once. Jointly, the top ten make up roughly 5.5% of the sample. The input for sequencing was peripheral blood, taken before any cancer treatment. The receptors here all came from a woman aged 40-69 years with stage I lung adenocarcinoma.

This sequence joins TRBV11-2 and TRBJ1-5; 8 nucleotides line up with TRBD1. Germline loops: CDR1 SGHAT, CDR2 FQNNGV. The CDR3 extends over 16 amino acids. J gave up 6 bases and V 1 base, and 8 bases lay outside the gene matches. This CDR3 reads CASSLARQGIPQPQHF. The CDR3 DNA follows: TGTGCCAGCAGCTTAGCGCGACAGGGGATTCCTCAGCCCCAGCATTTT.

The rearrangement uses TRBV5-1 and TRBJ1-1; no clear D gene. Trimming left V 0 bases short and J 0 bases short, with 9 bases between. CDR3 length: 15 amino acids. Looked up from germline, CDR1 is SGHRS and CDR2 is YFSETQ. CDR3 sequence reads: CASSLVAGMNTEAFF. The CDR3 DNA follows: TGCGCCAGCAGCTTGGTAGCGGGTATGAACACTGAAGCTTTCTTT.

V gene TRBV6-5 combines with J gene TRBJ1-1; D remains unclear. The V gene's germline CDR1 is MNHEY and CDR2 SVGAGI. The CDR3 has 10 amino acids. Deletions cut 8 bases from V and 9 bases from J, with 10 bases between. CDR3 amino acids: CASGSTKAFF. CDR3 coding DNA: TGTGCCAGCGGATCCACGAAAGCTTTCTTT.

The V gene is TRBV9, the J gene TRBJ2-2, with 10 bases aligning to TRBD2. Trimming cost V 4 bases and J 7 bases; bases outside gene matches: 7. CDR3 length equals 15 residues. Germline assignment: CDR1 SGDLS and CDR2 YYNGEE. The CDR3 bases are TGTGCCAGCAGCTTTTCTAGCGGGGGTAACGGGGAGCTGTTTTTT. Its protein is CASSFSSGGNGELFF. The complete variable domain, with remaining parts taken from reference TRBV9 and TRBJ2-2, reads DSGVTQTPKHLITATGQRVTLRCSPRSGDLSVYWYQQSLDQGLQFLIQYYNGEERAKGNILERFSAQQFPDLHSELNLSSLELGDSALYFCASSFSSGGNGELFFGEGSRLTVL.

V and J are TRBV19 and TRBJ2-2, with a weak D call TRBD2 (6 bases). The germline V and J ends were trimmed by 4 bases and 2 bases, with 14 bases remaining between them. Germline CDR1 LNHDA, CDR2 SQIVND (reference sequence). The CDR3 has 16 amino acids. The CDR3 bases are TGTGCCAGTAGTACCTCCGGGGGATCTAACACCGGGGAGCTGTTTTTT. Translation: CASSTSGGSNTGELFF.

This clone was detected only a few times. In the same sample, other DNA sequences code for this CDR3. The gene calls are TRBV6-5 and TRBJ2-2; TRBD2 might be the D (7 bases). Looked up from germline, CDR1 is MNHEY and CDR2 is SVGAGI. The CDR3 covers 16 residues. Trimming pared 4 bases from V and 4 bases from J, leaving 16 bases between. CDR3 region: CASSLPSGTRTGELFF. CDR3 nucleotides: TGTGCCAGCAGTTTGCCCAGCGGGACACGCACCGGGGAGCTGTTTTTT.

V gene TRBV23-1 combines with J gene TRBJ2-7; D gene ambiguous. TRBV23-1 is an ORF, and what it does is uncertain. V was clipped by 6 bases and J by 0 bases, with 18 bases between them. CDR3 length: 16 amino acids. CDR3 DNA sequence: TGCGCCAGCAGGGAGATCGGGTCAGCGAACTCCTACGAGCAGTACTTC. As protein: CASREIGSANSYEQYF.

CDR3 sequence reads: CARSLRGEQYF. CDR3 nucleotide sequence: TGTGCCAGAAGCTTGCGGGGCGAGCAGTACTTC. The rearrangement uses TRBV5-3 and TRBJ2-7; possibly TRBD2 for D (5 bases). TRBV5-3 is an ORF, and what it does is uncertain. The CDR3 is made up of 11 amino acids. V was cut by 1 base and J by 6 bases, with 5 bases left in between.

This clone was counted once. The rearrangement joins TRBV21-1 to TRBJ2-2; the table's D call, TRBD1, has no DNA check behind it. TRBV21-1 is labeled a pseudogene. This CDR3 spans 20 amino acids. The CDR3 DNA reads as TGTGCCAGCAGCAACCTCCCCCGACACCACAGGGGGCGTCACACCGGGGAGCTGTTTTTT. Translated: CASSNLPRHHRGRHTGELFF.

The sample holds one count of this clone. The rearrangement links TRBV9 to TRBJ2-3, with D possibly matching TRBD1 (7 bases). This CDR3 contains 15 residues. V lost 3 bases to trimming and J lost 5 bases, with 16 bases between them. Looked up from germline, CDR1 is SGDLS and CDR2 is YYNGEE. The CDR3 region is CASSATGEEVDTQYF. The CDR3 DNA reads as TGTGCCAGCAGCGCTACAGGGGAGGAAGTAGATACGCAGTATTTT.

The V and J genes are TRBV28 and TRBJ1-5; unclear D gene. Trimming shortened V by 5 bases and J by 2 bases, and 16 bases separated the two germline ends. CDR3 length: 16 amino acids. Germline CDR1 reads MDHEN; CDR2 reads SYDVKM. As DNA, the CDR3 is TGTGCCAGCAGTCTCCGCCCGGGTCGGGGCAATCAGCCCCAGCATTTT. It is translated as CASSLRPGRGNQPQHF.

A few counts support this clone. The rearrangement uses TRBV7-7 and TRBJ2-1; TRBD2 aligns across 15 bases. The CDR3 length is 14 residues. V shed 5 bases and J 10 bases; nucleotides not matched to a gene: 3. CDR1 and CDR2 from the germline V gene are SSHAT and FNYEAQ (reference sequence). CDR3 in amino acids: CASSPGTSGGEQFF. CDR3 bases: TGTGCCAGCAGCCCCGGGACTAGCGGGGGGGAGCAGTTCTTC.